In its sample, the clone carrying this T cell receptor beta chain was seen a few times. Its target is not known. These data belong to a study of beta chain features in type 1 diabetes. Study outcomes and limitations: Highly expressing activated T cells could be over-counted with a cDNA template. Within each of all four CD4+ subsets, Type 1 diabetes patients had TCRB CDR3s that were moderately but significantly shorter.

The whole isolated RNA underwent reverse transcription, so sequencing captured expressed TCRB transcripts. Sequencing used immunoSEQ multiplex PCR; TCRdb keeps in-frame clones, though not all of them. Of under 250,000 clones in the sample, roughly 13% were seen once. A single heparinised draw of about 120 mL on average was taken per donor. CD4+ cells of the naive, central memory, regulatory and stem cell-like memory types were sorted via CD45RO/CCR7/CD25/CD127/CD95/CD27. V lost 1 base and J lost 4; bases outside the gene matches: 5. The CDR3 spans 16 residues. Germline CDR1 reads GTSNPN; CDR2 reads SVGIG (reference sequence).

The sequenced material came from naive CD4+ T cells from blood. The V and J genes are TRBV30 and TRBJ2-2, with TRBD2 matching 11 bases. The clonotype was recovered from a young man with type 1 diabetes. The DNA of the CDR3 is TGTGCCTGGAGTGAGGGGACTAGCGGACTCACCGGGGAGCTGTTTTTT. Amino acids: CAWSEGTSGLTGELFF.